This T cell receptor (beta chain) derives from a study of beta chain features in type 1 diabetes. General study findings and limits: Within each of all four CD4+ subsets, Type 1 diabetes patients had TCRB CDR3s that were moderately but significantly shorter.

Comment on this clone: Its antigen is currently unknown.

cDNA synthesis used the whole RNA isolate, giving expressed TCRB sequences. Data came from immunoSEQ multiplex PCR; TCRdb stores just in-frame clones and leaves some out. The sample lists 600,000 to 700,000 clones, 9.5% to 15% seen once, with around 0.12% in the top ten. The sequence derives from a man in his thirties or forties with type 1 diabetes. Sequencing input: naive CD4+ T cells from blood.

The CDR3 DNA is TGTGCCAGCAGCCCTAATAATTCACCCCTCCACTTT. This codes for CASSPNNSPLHF. V and J are TRBV9 and TRBJ1-6; no reliable D call. The CDR3 spans 12 residues. Trimming took off 4 bases at V and 5 bases at J, with 4 bases between the two ends. Looked up from germline, CDR1 is SGDLS and CDR2 is YYNGEE. Combining the CDR3 with reference TRBV9 and TRBJ1-6 gives the whole variable domain DSGVTQTPKHLITATGQRVTLRCSPRSGDLSVYWYQQSLDQGLQFLIQYYNGEERAKGNILERFSAQQFPDLHSELNLSSLELGDSALYFCASSPNNSPLHFGNGTRLTVT.